This T cell receptor beta chain was identified during a study of radiotherapy plus CTLA-4 blockade in lung cancer. Whole-study context: Objective responses occurred in around 18% of patients; around 28% had disease control. Study-level points and caveats: Radiotherapy was combined with ipilimumab, and tumor-derived TCR clones then expanded in blood.

On this clone: Its antigen is not identified.

CDR3 length: 15 amino acids. CDR1 is SGHDT and CDR2 is YYEEEE in the germline V gene. V was shortened by 4 bases and J by 8 bases, with 19 bases between the two germline ends. Some clones are missing from TCRdb's copy, which holds only in-frame ones; the method was immunoSEQ multiplex PCR. Found here are 23,000 or so clones, roughly 73% of them singletons; the top ten hold roughly 4%. The sample consisted of peripheral blood, taken from a patient treated with radiotherapy plus ipilimumab. The clonotype was recovered from a human donor with non-small cell lung cancer who had stable disease on radiotherapy plus ipilimumab. V usage is TRBV5-6 and J usage is TRBJ2-1; D possibly matches TRBD1 or TRBD2 (5 bases each). The CDR3 bases are TGTGCCAGCAGCGCAGTCCTCTTTGGGGGTGATGAGCAGTTCTTC. Residues: CASSAVLFGGDEQFF.